This TCR beta chain was captured by sequencing in a study of OX40 agonist ivuxolimab in advanced cancers. Study at large: Under the entry rules, prior anti-PD-1, anti-PD-L1 or anti-CTLA-4 therapy was allowed, and more than 35% had some. Findings and caveats of the study: The expanded peripheral T cells' antigen specificity was not determined. Partial responders at 0.1-3.0 mg/kg showed near-lowest clonal expansion.

About this clone itself: What it binds is not known.

J gave up 3 bases and V 0 bases, and 1 base lay outside the gene matches. This CDR3 comprises 14 residues. Germline V gene data show CDR1 as SGDLS and CDR2 as YYNGEE. Sampling of blood occurred at baseline, cycle 4 day 1, and cycle 7 day 1. Produced via immunoSEQ multiplex PCR; TCRdb's table is partial and in-frame only. The data show about 47,000 clones, approximately 80% seen once. The input for sequencing was CD4+ or CD8+ T cells sorted from blood, taken in a trial of the OX40 agonist ivuxolimab. The receptor's source is an adult with an advanced solid tumor such as melanoma, head and neck, liver or kidney cancer. The chain links TRBV9 to TRBJ2-7; 9 nucleotides match TRBD2. The CDR3 region has the DNA TGTGCCAGCAGCGTAGTAGCGGGGGACTACGAGCAGTACTTC. It codes for CASSVVAGDYEQYF.